The 13 T cell receptor beta chains below come from one sample, sequenced in a study of identical twins. TCRdb re-analysed the 5' RACE reads in MiXCR, keeping a single row per CDR3 protein. The sample lists about 150,000 distinct CDR3 sequences, roughly 3.3% occurring once. The sequencing input was memory T cells sorted from blood. These receptors all stem from a man younger than 35 in good health.

There are many counts of this clonotype. The chain joins TRBV20-1 to TRBJ2-2; D remains ambiguous. V was shortened by 2 bases and J by 8 bases, with 15 bases between the two germline ends. This CDR3 spans 14 amino acids. The germline CDR1 and CDR2 sequences are DFQATT and SNEGSKA (reference sequence). The CDR3, as DNA: TGCAGTGCTAGATCTGTGGGTGAGACAGGGGAGCTGTTTTTT. This codes for CSARSVGETGELFF.

This clonotype was counted many times. The chain recombines TRBV20-1 with TRBJ1-2, with TRBD1 matching over 7 bases. Germline trimming cut 4 bases from V and 3 bases from J; bases unmatched to any gene: 8. Germline V gene data show CDR1 as DFQATT and CDR2 as SNEGSKA (reference sequence). This CDR3 is 14 amino acids long. The CDR3 coding sequence is TGCAGTGCTATTCCCGTCGACAGGGACTATGGCTACACCTTC. Its translation is CSAIPVDRDYGYTF.

This clonotype was picked up many times. This chain links TRBV12-3 or TRBV12-4 with TRBJ1-1; 8 positions match TRBD1. The ends lost 5 bases at V and 5 bases at J; junction bases unmatched: 10. The CDR3 sequence is 15 residues long. The chain's CDR3 is CASSPKQGVWTEAFF. CDR3 sequence (DNA): TGTGCCAGCAGTCCAAAACAGGGGGTGTGGACTGAAGCTTTCTTT.

In its sample, this clonotype was seen many times. The V gene is TRBV4-3, the J gene TRBJ2-2; 8 nucleotides align to TRBD1. Germline V gene lookup returns CDR1 LGHNA and CDR2 YSLEER. CDR3 length: 15 residues. Trimming at V came to 3 bases and at J to 1 base, leaving 1 base not matched to a gene. CDR3 sequence (DNA): TGCGCCAGCAGCCACGACAGGGGGAACACCGGGGAGCTGTTTTTT. Its translation: CASSHDRGNTGELFF.

This clonotype showed up many times. The V call is TRBV6-2 or TRBV6-3, the J call TRBJ2-1, with 7 bases lining up with TRBD2. Germline CDR1 is MNHEY and CDR2 is SVGEGT. The ends lost 9 bases at V and 5 bases at J; junction bases unmatched: 7. The CDR3 is 13 amino acids. CDR3 residues: CASITGTNNEQFF. For the CDR3, the DNA is TGTGCCAGTATTACGGGGACTAACAATGAGCAGTTCTTC.

In this sample, this clonotype turned up many times. The chain has TRBV29-1 and TRBJ2-3, with D maybe TRBD2 (6 bases). The ends were cut back, 4 bases at V and 7 bases at J, with 15 bases in the middle. This CDR3 region has 13 residues. The germline V gene has CDR1 SQVTM and CDR2 ANQGSEA. CDR3 loop: CSVGTSEGNTQYF. DNA for the CDR3: TGCAGCGTTGGTACCTCGGAGGGTAATACGCAGTATTTT.

This clonotype was seen at least ten times. V is TRBV12-3 or TRBV12-4 and J is TRBJ1-2; no firm D call. The V and J ends lost 5 bases and 1 base respectively, with 11 bases between them. This CDR3 has 14 residues. CDR3 bases: TGTGCCAGCAGTATCGACGGGGTTAACTATGGCTACACCTTC. Its protein is CASSIDGVNYGYTF.

This clonotype was seen repeatedly, ten times or more. The chain links TRBV4-1 to TRBJ2-1; maybe TRBD1 (5 bases). This CDR3 contains 15 residues. V was trimmed by 0 bases and J by 5 bases, leaving 11 bases between them. Germline CDR1 is MGHRA and CDR2 is YSYEKL. The CDR3 loop is CASSQESRRDNEQFF. For the CDR3, the DNA is TGCGCCAGCAGCCAAGAATCTCGCAGGGACAATGAGCAGTTCTTC.

This clonotype has only a few counts. This sequence joins TRBV20-1 and TRBJ2-2; TRBD1 matches 8 bases. CDR1 and CDR2 (germline): DFQATT, SNEGSKA (reference sequence). The CDR3 covers 15 residues. The V and J ends lost 5 bases and 4 bases, in that order; junction bases with no gene match: 9. CDR3: CSARMGDRTTGELFF. In DNA, the CDR3 is TGCAGTGCTCGAATGGGGGACAGGACCACCGGGGAGCTGTTTTTT.

This clonotype has ten or more counts. The chain is built from TRBV20-1 and TRBJ2-5, with TRBD2 identical over 12 bases. Losses at the gene ends were 5 bases for V and 5 bases for J; bases not matched to a gene: 6. The CDR3 extends over 14 amino acids. Germline V gene lookup returns CDR1 DFQATT and CDR2 SNEGSKA (reference sequence). In DNA, the CDR3 is TGCAGTGCTGCGACTAGCGGGAGTAGTGAGACCCAGTACTTC. It translates to CSAATSGSSETQYF.

This clonotype was observed at least ten times. The V gene is TRBV25-1, the J gene TRBJ2-2, with D perhaps TRBD2 (6 bases). V was clipped by 7 bases and J by 8 bases, with 11 bases between them. Germline V gene lookup returns CDR1 MGHDK and CDR2 SYGVNS. This CDR3 has 12 amino acids. CDR3 residues: CASIGGSGELFF. The CDR3 coding sequence is TGTGCCAGCATTGGGGGGTCTGGGGAGCTGTTTTTT.

This clonotype has only a few counts. The rearrangement links TRBV7-8 to TRBJ1-1; tentative D call: TRBD1 (6 bases). V was clipped by 5 bases and J by 1 base, with 11 bases between them. Germline loops: CDR1 SGHVS, CDR2 FQNEAQ. The CDR3 length is 14 residues. CDR3 nucleotide sequence: TGTGCCAGCAGCAGGACAGAGTCGAACACTGAAGCTTTCTTT. Encoded protein: CASSRTESNTEAFF.

This clonotype occurred many times. The chain links TRBV20-1 to TRBJ2-3, with TRBD2 identical over 12 bases. J lost 1 base, V lost 3 bases, and 5 bases had no gene match. The germline V gene has CDR1 DFQATT and CDR2 SNEGSKA (reference sequence). The CDR3 totals 16 residues. CDR3 residues: CSASRLAGGRTDTQYF. CDR3 DNA sequence: TGCAGTGCTAGCCGTCTAGCGGGAGGGCGCACAGATACGCAGTATTTT.